This is a list of T cell receptor beta chains from one sample in a study of cytomegalovirus exposure and HLA in healthy donors. Repertoires were generated with immunoSEQ multiplex PCR, while TCRdb's copy carries only in-frame clones and drops some. The sample lists 130,000 or so clones; approximately 61% were seen once. Sequenced input: PBMCs. These receptors were collected from a woman between 40 and 55 years old in good health and CMV-seronegative. The CDR3 runs from the conserved cysteine through the conserved F or W.

CDR3 protein: CAWGYDRAEPQHF; V gene: TRBV30; J gene: TRBJ1-5
CDR3 protein: CASIQNYGYTF; V gene: TRBV2; J gene: TRBJ1-2
CDR3 protein: CASSLSVYEQFF; V gene: TRBV19; J gene: TRBJ2-1
CDR3 protein: CASSLMGGGNTGELFF; V gene: TRBV27; J gene: TRBJ2-2
CDR3 protein: CASSLGQVYNSPLHF; V gene: TRBV27; J gene: TRBJ1-6
CDR3 protein: CASSGAGTRNTGELFF; V gene: TRBV7-9; J gene: TRBJ2-2
CDR3 protein: CASRGDRAGANVLTF; V gene: TRBV6-1; J gene: TRBJ2-6
CDR3 protein: CASSIAETGELFF; V gene: TRBV19; J gene: TRBJ2-2
CDR3 protein: CASSENRRETQYF; V gene: TRBV6-1; J gene: TRBJ2-5
CDR3 protein: CASSVLRGYEQYF; V gene: TRBV7-2; J gene: TRBJ2-7
CDR3 protein: CASSVLAGYGGELFF; V gene: TRBV27; J gene: TRBJ2-2
CDR3 protein: CASSLDSSYEQYF; V gene: TRBV18; J gene: TRBJ2-7
CDR3 protein: CSVHDLIHGYTF; V gene: TRBV29-1; J gene: TRBJ1-2
CDR3 protein: CASSLRGDQPQHF; V gene: TRBV27; J gene: TRBJ1-5
CDR3 protein: CASSPGHILSSYNSPLHF; V gene: TRBV19; J gene: TRBJ1-6
CDR3 protein: CASSSPTGKGGNTIYF; V gene: TRBV11-2; J gene: TRBJ1-3
CDR3 protein: CASNPDRGQNTEAFF; V gene: TRBV6-4; J gene: TRBJ1-1
CDR3 protein: CASRRDKGMNTEAFF; V gene: TRBV6-5; J gene: TRBJ1-1
CDR3 protein: CASRGGTGSTEAFF; V gene: TRBV2; J gene: TRBJ1-1
CDR3 protein: CASSLGGGTEAFF; V gene: TRBV4-3; J gene: TRBJ1-1
CDR3 protein: CASSLGTDTQYF; V gene: TRBV18; J gene: TRBJ2-3
CDR3 protein: CASSLLSGRNTIYF; V gene: TRBV28; J gene: TRBJ1-3
CDR3 protein: CASSFREQETQYF; V gene: TRBV5-1; J gene: TRBJ2-5
CDR3 protein: CASSLDRGRSEQYF; V gene: TRBV5-4; J gene: TRBJ2-7
CDR3 protein: CASSPLNYGYTF; V gene: TRBV28; J gene: TRBJ1-2
CDR3 protein: CASSTSGGTSEQYF; V gene: TRBV19; J gene: TRBJ2-7
CDR3 protein: CASSPGGLLAGGRGDTQYF; V gene: TRBV7-3; J gene: TRBJ2-3
CDR3 protein: CASSLGQKTGELFF; V gene: TRBV11-1; J gene: TRBJ2-2
CDR3 protein: CASSSPTSGVETQYF; V gene: TRBV5-4; J gene: TRBJ2-5
CDR3 protein: CASSIQESTQHF; V gene: TRBV19; J gene: TRBJ1-5
CDR3 protein: CASSIGTSRETQYF; V gene: TRBV19; J gene: TRBJ2-5
CDR3 protein: CASNKGPWDRNTEAFF; V gene: TRBV19; J gene: TRBJ1-1
CDR3 protein: CASSSTGSGNQPQHF; V gene: TRBV19; J gene: TRBJ1-5
CDR3 protein: CASSFGQGNTEAFF; V gene: TRBV5-4; J gene: TRBJ1-1
CDR3 protein: CASSNLQGIRNTIYF; V gene: TRBV9; J gene: TRBJ1-3
CDR3 protein: CASSGSGGPSYEQYF; V gene: TRBV19; J gene: TRBJ2-7
CDR3 protein: CASSREQGAVYEQYF; V gene: TRBV4-3; J gene: TRBJ2-7
CDR3 protein: CASLPIGVNTEAFF; V gene: TRBV6-1; J gene: TRBJ1-1
CDR3 protein: CASSHGELLHEQYF; V gene: TRBV4-2; J gene: TRBJ2-7
CDR3 protein: CASSLYRGRSNQPQHF; V gene: TRBV5-6; J gene: TRBJ1-5
CDR3 protein: CSVSPGTGWMGGYTF; V gene: TRBV29-1; J gene: TRBJ1-2
CDR3 protein: CASSSRSGDTQYF; V gene: TRBV7-3; J gene: TRBJ2-3
CDR3 protein: CASSRTGFTSYEQYF; V gene: TRBV7-2; J gene: TRBJ2-7
CDR3 protein: CASSYDSSTNEKLFF; V gene: TRBV6-5; J gene: TRBJ1-4
CDR3 protein: CASSTGGIYGYTF; V gene: TRBV6-1; J gene: TRBJ1-2
CDR3 protein: CASSLVRASGAYEQYF; V gene: TRBV5-8; J gene: TRBJ2-7
CDR3 protein: CASSSLAGNEQYF; V gene: TRBV7-2; J gene: TRBJ2-7
CDR3 protein: CASRPRVRSMNTEAFF; V gene: TRBV28; J gene: TRBJ1-1
CDR3 protein: CASSPWGSGGPRDTQYF; V gene: TRBV27; J gene: TRBJ2-3
CDR3 protein: CASSQELGVGTEAFF; V gene: TRBV4-3; J gene: TRBJ1-1
CDR3 protein: CASSGLGQAYKRQFF; V gene: TRBV2; J gene: TRBJ2-1
CDR3 protein: CASSLGGRGSSYEQYF; V gene: TRBV5-1; J gene: TRBJ2-7
CDR3 protein: CASSPLDRGYGTQYF; V gene: TRBV27; J gene: TRBJ2-5
CDR3 protein: CASSSSLPAGVGYTF; V gene: TRBV9; J gene: TRBJ1-2
CDR3 protein: CASSGGYGYTF; V gene: TRBV10-2; J gene: TRBJ1-2
CDR3 protein: CASSPRGNQPQHF; V gene: TRBV27; J gene: TRBJ1-5
CDR3 protein: CASRPTGGTEAFF; V gene: TRBV19; J gene: TRBJ1-1